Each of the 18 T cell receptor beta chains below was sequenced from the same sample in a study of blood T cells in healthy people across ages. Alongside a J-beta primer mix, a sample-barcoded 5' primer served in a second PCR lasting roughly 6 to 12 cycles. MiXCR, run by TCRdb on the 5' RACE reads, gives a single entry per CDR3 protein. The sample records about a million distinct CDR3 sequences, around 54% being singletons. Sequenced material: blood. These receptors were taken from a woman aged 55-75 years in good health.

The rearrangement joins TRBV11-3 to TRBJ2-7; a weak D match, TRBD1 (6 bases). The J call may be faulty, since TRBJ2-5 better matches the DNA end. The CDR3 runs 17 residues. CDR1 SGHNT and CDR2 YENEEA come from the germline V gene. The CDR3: CASSPPTGRGKGETQYF. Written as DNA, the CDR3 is TGTGCCAGCAGCCCCCCAACGGGCAGGGGAAAAGGGGAGACCCAGTACTTC.

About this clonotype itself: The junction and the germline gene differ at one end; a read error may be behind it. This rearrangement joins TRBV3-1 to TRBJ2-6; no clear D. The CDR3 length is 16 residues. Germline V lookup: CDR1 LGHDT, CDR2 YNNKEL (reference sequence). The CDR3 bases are TGTACCAGCAGCCAATGGGGTTCCTCTGGGGCCAACGTCCTGACTTTC. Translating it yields CTSSQWGSSGANVLTF.

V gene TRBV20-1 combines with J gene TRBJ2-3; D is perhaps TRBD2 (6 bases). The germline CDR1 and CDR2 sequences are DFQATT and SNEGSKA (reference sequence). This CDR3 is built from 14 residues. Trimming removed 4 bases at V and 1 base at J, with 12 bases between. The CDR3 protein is CSAKGEVGTDTQYF. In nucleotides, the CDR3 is TGCAGTGCTAAAGGGGAGGTGGGCACAGATACGCAGTATTTT.

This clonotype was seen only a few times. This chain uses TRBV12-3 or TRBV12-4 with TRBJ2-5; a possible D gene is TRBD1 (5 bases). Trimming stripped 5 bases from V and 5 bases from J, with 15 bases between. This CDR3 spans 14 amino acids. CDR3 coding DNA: TGTGCCAGCAGTGTGGCTGGACATCCGGAGACCCAGTACTTC. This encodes CASSVAGHPETQYF.

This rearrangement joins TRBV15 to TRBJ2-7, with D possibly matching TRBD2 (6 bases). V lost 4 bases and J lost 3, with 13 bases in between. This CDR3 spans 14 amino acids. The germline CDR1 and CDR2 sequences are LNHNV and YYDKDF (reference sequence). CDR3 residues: CATSTWEEDYEQYF. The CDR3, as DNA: TGTGCCACCAGCACCTGGGAGGAAGACTACGAGCAGTACTTC.

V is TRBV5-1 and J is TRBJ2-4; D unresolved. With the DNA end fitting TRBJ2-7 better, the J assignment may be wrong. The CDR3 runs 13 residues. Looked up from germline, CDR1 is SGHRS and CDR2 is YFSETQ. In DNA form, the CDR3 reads TGCGCCAGCAGCTTGTTGTGGGGCTACGAGCAGTACTTC. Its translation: CASSLLWGYEQYF.

The CDR3 is CATRPPGTGDIANTGELFF. DNA of the CDR3: TGTGCCACCAGACCCCCCGGGACAGGGGATATCGCGAACACCGGGGAGCTGTTTTTT. V gene TRBV24-1 combines with J gene TRBJ2-2; TRBD1 agrees at 10 bases. This CDR3 comprises 19 residues. Unmatched junction bases numbered 13, after V lost 7 bases and J lost 0 bases. Germline CDR1 and CDR2: KGHDR and SFDVKD.

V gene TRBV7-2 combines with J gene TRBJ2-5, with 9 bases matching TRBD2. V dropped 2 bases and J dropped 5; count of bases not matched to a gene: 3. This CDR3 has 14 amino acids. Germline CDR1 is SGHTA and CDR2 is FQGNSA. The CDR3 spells CASSLYGLAETQYF. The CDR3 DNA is TGTGCCAGCAGCTTATATGGACTAGCGGAGACCCAGTACTTC.

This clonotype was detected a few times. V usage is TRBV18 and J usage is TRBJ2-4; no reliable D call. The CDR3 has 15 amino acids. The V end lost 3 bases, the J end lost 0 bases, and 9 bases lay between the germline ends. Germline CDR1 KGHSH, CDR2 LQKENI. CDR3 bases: TGTGCCAGCTCACCGATACAGCCAGCCAAAAACATTCAGTACTTC. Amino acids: CASSPIQPAKNIQYF. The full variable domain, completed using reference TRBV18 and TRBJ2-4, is NAGVMQNPRHLVRRRGQEARLRCSPMKGHSHVYWYRQLPEEGLKFMVYLQKENIIDESGMPKERFSAEFPKEGPSILRIQQVVRGDSAAYFCASSPIQPAKNIQYFGAGTRLSVL.

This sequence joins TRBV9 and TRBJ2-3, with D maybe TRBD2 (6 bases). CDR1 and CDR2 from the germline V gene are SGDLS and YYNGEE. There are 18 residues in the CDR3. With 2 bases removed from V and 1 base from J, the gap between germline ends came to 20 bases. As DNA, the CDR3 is TGTGCCAGCAGCGTCTCTGCGGGGCAGGGCTTAGGCACAGATACGCAGTATTTT. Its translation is CASSVSAGQGLGTDTQYF.

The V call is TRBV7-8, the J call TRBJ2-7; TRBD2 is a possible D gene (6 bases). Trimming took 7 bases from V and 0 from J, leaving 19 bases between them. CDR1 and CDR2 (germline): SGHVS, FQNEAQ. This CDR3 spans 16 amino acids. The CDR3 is CASNLEAGLSSYEQYF. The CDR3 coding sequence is TGTGCCAGCAATTTAGAAGCAGGACTAAGCTCCTACGAGCAGTACTTC. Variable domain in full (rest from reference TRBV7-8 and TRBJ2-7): GAGVSQSPRYKVAKRGQDVALRCDPISGHVSLFWYQQALGQGPEFLTYFQNEAQLDKSGLPSDRFFAERPEGSVSTLKIQRTQQEDSAVYLCASNLEAGLSSYEQYFGPGTRLTVT.

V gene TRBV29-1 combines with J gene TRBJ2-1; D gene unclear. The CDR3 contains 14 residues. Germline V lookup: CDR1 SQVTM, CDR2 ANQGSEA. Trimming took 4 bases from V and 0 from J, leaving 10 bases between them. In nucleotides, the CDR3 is TGCAGCGTTGCCTATACAAGCTCCTACAATGAGCAGTTCTTC. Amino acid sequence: CSVAYTSSYNEQFF.

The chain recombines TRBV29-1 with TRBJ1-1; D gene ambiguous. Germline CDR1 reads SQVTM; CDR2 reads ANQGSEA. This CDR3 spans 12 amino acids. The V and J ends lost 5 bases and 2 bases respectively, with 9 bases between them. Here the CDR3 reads CSVSNSNTEAFF. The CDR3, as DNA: TGCAGCGTTTCTAACAGTAACACTGAAGCTTTCTTT. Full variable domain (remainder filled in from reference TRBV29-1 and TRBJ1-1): SAVISQKPSRDICQRGTSLTIQCQVDSQVTMMFWYRQQPGQSLTLIATANQGSEATYESGFVIDKFPISRPNLTFSTLTVSNMSPEDSSIYLCSVSNSNTEAFFGQGTRLTVV.

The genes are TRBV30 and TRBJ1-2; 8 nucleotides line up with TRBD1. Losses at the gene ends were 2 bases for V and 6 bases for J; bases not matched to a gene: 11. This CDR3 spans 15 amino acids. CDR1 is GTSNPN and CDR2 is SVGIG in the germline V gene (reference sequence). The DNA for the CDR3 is TGTGCCTGGAGTCCTGGGACAGGCCCTAGGGATGGCTACACCTTC. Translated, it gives CAWSPGTGPRDGYTF.

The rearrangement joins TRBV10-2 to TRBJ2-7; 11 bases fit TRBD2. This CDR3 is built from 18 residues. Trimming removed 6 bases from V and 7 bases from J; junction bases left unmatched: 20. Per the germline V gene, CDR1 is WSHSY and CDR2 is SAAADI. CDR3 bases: TGCGCCAGCAGAGTCCGGATGATGCGGACTAGCGGGTTTGGGGAGCAGTACTTC. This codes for CASRVRMMRTSGFGEQYF.

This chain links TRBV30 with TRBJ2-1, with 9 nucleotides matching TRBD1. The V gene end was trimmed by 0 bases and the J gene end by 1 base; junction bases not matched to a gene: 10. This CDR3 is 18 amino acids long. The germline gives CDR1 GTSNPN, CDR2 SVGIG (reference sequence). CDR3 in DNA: TGTGCCTGGAGTGTAAGGGTCTGGACAGGGGATTCCTACAATGAGCAGTTCTTC. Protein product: CAWSVRVWTGDSYNEQFF.

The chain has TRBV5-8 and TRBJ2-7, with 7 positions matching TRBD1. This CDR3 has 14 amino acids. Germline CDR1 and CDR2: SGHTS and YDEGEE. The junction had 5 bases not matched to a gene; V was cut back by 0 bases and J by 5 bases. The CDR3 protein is CASSLDRGRDEQYF. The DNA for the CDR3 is TGTGCCAGCAGCTTGGACAGGGGCCGTGACGAGCAGTACTTC.

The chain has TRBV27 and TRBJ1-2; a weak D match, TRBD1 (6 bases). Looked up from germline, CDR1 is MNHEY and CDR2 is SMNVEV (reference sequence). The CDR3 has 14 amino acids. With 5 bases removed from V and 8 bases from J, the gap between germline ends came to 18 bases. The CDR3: CASSVSGVQGGYTF. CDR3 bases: TGTGCCAGCAGTGTTTCCGGGGTCCAGGGGGGCTACACCTTC.